Listed below are T cell receptor beta chains from one sample, sequenced in a study of CXCR3-negative and CXCR3-positive naive CD8 T cells. TCRdb re-called the 5' RACE reads and gives one entry per CDR3 protein, without DNA. Its listing shows tens of thousands of distinct CDR3 sequences. Sequencing was done on a sample of naive CXCR3- CD8+ T cells from blood. The receptor set was obtained from a human donor in good health. Some clones in this sample may be carry-over from other donors' samples. The CDR3 runs from the conserved cysteine through the conserved F or W.

J gene | V gene | CDR3 protein
TRBJ1-6 | TRBV14 | CASSYRVPPLHF
TRBJ1-2 | TRBV6-6 | CAGSDVNYGYTF
TRBJ2-7 | TRBV28 | CASSLGRTLLYEQYF
TRBJ2-7 | TRBV28 | CASSTPGWMNEQYF
TRBJ2-7 | TRBV29-1 | CSVGPGQSYEQYF
TRBJ2-7 | TRBV29-1 | CSVEIEPYEQYF
TRBJ2-5 | TRBV12-3/TRBV12-4 | CASSFGGPETQYF
TRBJ2-5 | TRBV7-9 | CASSLTFGLLGGTQYF
TRBJ2-7 | TRBV29-1 | CSAQLAESSYEQYF
TRBJ2-7 | TRBV3-1 | CASSHPRSREQYF
TRBJ1-5 | TRBV27 | CASAPPGNNQPQHF
TRBJ2-7 | TRBV11-3 | CASSSPTGEYEQYF
TRBJ2-3 | TRBV29-1 | CSVTGTSTDTQYF
TRBJ2-1 | TRBV16 | CASSQSTAYEQFF
TRBJ2-5 | TRBV29-1 | CSAPRRGQETQYF
TRBJ1-2 | TRBV7-6 | CASSLAGTGGTGYTF
TRBJ2-7 | TRBV20-1 | CSARDRATYEQYF
TRBJ1-1 | TRBV29-1 | CSVGGSLTEAFF
TRBJ2-1 | TRBV28 | CASSRLAALGNEQFF
TRBJ2-5 | TRBV7-9 | CASSGVQETQYF
TRBJ2-2 | TRBV20-1 | CSAFSSGAYTGELFF
TRBJ2-5 | TRBV7-3 | CASSLWGTAQETQYF
TRBJ2-5 | TRBV28 | CASSLWRGQGGQETQYF
TRBJ2-7 | TRBV5-1 | CASSPQGTEQYF
TRBJ2-3 | TRBV20-1 | CSARGLPPDTQYF
TRBJ1-1 | TRBV5-5 | CASSVVGGRMTEAFF
TRBJ2-3 | TRBV7-9 | CASSGFGESSTDTQYF
TRBJ1-1 | TRBV10-3 | CAISESGQGATEAFF
TRBJ2-5 | TRBV11-2 | CASSSGGASGVETQYF
TRBJ2-2 | TRBV4-1 | CASSLNRDHNTGELFF
TRBJ1-1 | TRBV18 | CASSYSGTRAEAFF
TRBJ2-1 | TRBV7-9 | CASIHGTSEWEQFF
TRBJ2-7 | TRBV29-1 | CSVEETGTETYEQYF
TRBJ1-1 | TRBV20-1 | CRAKVASGTGDDVNTEAFF
TRBJ1-1 | TRBV7-6 | CASSLVTGGKNTEAFF
TRBJ2-7 | TRBV24-1 | CATSVNPTGPYEQYF
TRBJ2-7 | TRBV29-1 | CSVEGTSFEQYF
TRBJ2-1 | TRBV28 | CASSFTGDEQFF
TRBJ2-1 | TRBV6-5 | CASSLDRGLYNEQFF
TRBJ2-2 | TRBV28 | CASGLLTGELFF
TRBJ1-5 | TRBV15 | CATSRPPRRSNQPQHF